This TCR beta chain was sequenced in a study of cytomegalovirus exposure and HLA in healthy donors. Study observations and caveats: As a later analysis showed, several of the most significant clusters appeared to be linked to common viral pathogens. Three chains linked to CMV were shown in vitro to be specific for CMV antigens. The majority of TCR sequences were rare, yet some public TCRs appeared in many donors.

Note on this clone: Its antigen is not identified.

The PCR had 60 Vbeta and 13 Jbeta primers. Using immunoSEQ multiplex PCR, the repertoire was profiled, and TCRdb retains in-frame clones only, with some absent. Counted here are about 160,000 clones, about 71% occurring once; the ten biggest clones make up about 2.7%. V lost 1 base, J lost 5 bases, and 8 bases stayed unmatched. This CDR3 comprises 15 residues. Germline V lookup: CDR1 SGHTA, CDR2 FQGNSA. Sample: PBMCs. This sequence originates from a woman aged 25-40 years in good health and CMV-seronegative. The chain uses TRBV7-2 and TRBJ2-7; TRBD1 matches at 7 bases. For the CDR3, the DNA is TGTGCCAGCAGCTTAGTACAGGGGATGGGCGACGAGCAGTACTTC. Translated: CASSLVQGMGDEQYF.